What follows is one T cell receptor beta chain and its context. A Seattle source enrolled patients during active infection and followed them longitudinally. Only in-frame clones appear in the TCRdb table, and some are missing; sequencing was by immunoSEQ multiplex PCR. The table lists about 500,000 clones, around 90% of them singletons, with 7.8% in the top ten. This entry is derived from a study of blood T cell repertoires in COVID-19. The sequenced sample consisted of peripheral blood. The receptor's source is a woman aged 50 to 65 with COVID-19, enrolled during active disease.

This chain's CDR3 is CASSPSTGLTEAFF. The CDR3 DNA reads TGTGCCAGCAGCCCGTCGACGGGACTCACTGAAGCTTTCTTT. The chain is built from TRBV6-5 and TRBJ1-1, with D perhaps matching TRBD1 (5 bases). CDR1 is MNHEY and CDR2 is SVGAGI in the germline V gene. The V and J ends lost 6 bases and 4 bases respectively, with 15 bases between them. This CDR3 is 14 amino acids long.